Listed here are 2 T cell receptor beta chains from one sample, sequenced in a study of Ad26.COV2.S vaccination and SARS-CoV-2 variants. Noted treatment: about 20 received Ad26.COV2.S at low or high dose, single or two shots; several received placebo; per-sample allocation not given. Sample collection was performed on day 63 after the first vaccine or placebo injection. Profiled with immunoSEQ multiplex PCR; TCRdb holds only in-frame clones, not every one. The sample lists a few hundred thousand clones, around 87% seen once, with around 3.6% in the top ten. Sequencing used peripheral blood, obtained in a trial of Ad26.COV2.S vaccine versus placebo. The receptors come from a person aged 18 to 59 who received the Ad26.COV2.S COVID-19 vaccine or a placebo.

This chain joins TRBV7-2 and TRBJ1-2; D not certain. CDR1 SGHTA and CDR2 FQGNSA come from the germline V gene. Trimming shortened V by 1 base and J by 0 bases, and 9 bases separated the two germline ends. The CDR3 is made up of 15 amino acids. The CDR3 DNA is TGTGCCAGCAGCTTAGAACAGTTCACTAACTATGGCTACACCTTC. This gives the protein CASSLEQFTNYGYTF.

The V and J genes are TRBV5-6 and TRBJ2-7; TRBD1 matches at 7 bases. After removal of 4 bases from V and 0 bases from J, the junction contained 7 bases not matched to a gene. The CDR3 loop spans 15 amino acids. Germline CDR1 is SGHDT and CDR2 is YYEEEE. The chain's CDR3 is CASSAQGRRSYEQYF. Written as DNA, the CDR3 is TGTGCCAGCAGCGCACAGGGGCGTCGCTCCTACGAGCAGTACTTC.